This T cell receptor (beta chain) was identified in a study of human T cells and chemical hapten exposure. Study conclusions and caveats: There was no change with DPC sensitization in TCRs above 1 in 1000 frequency.

The library gave individual cDNA molecules unique molecular identifiers. Original analysis: Sample-level TCR yields exhibited a median of roughly 96,000, with a range of roughly 20,000 to 690,600. MiXCR was run by TCRdb on the reads, yielding one entry per CDR3 protein. V and J calls and clone size were set by TCRdb, not the authors. The sample has about a thousand distinct CDR3 sequences, about 86% seen once. As regards this clonotype: The antigen remains undetermined.

The CDR3 is made up of 14 amino acids. Trimming shortened V by 4 bases and J by 7 bases, and 17 bases separated the two germline ends. The germline V gene has CDR1 SQVTM and CDR2 ANQGSEA. Extraction of total RNA was performed on unfractionated whole blood. Sequencing was performed on whole blood. The clonotype originates from a human donor with alopecia, or a healthy volunteer (not recorded which). Some clones in this sample may be carry-over from other donors' samples. This table probably holds off-target reads from a library built for another chain. The chain employs TRBV29-1 and TRBJ2-1; TRBD2 is a possible D gene (7 bases). CDR3 DNA sequence: TGCAGCGTTGTGGGTCCCGGGGGGCGTAATGAGCAGTTCTTC. It is translated as CSVVGPGGRNEQFF.